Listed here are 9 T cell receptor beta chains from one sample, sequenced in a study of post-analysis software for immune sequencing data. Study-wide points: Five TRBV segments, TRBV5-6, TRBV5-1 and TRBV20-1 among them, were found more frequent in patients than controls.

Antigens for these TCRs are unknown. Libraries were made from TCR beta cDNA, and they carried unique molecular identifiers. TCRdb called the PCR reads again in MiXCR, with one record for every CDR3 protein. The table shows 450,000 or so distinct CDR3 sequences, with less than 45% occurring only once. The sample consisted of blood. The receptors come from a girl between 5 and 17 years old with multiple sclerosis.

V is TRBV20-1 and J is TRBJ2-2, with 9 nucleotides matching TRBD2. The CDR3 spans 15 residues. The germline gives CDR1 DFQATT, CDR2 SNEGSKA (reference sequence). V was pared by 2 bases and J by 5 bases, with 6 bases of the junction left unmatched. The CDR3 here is CSARSGRSGTGELFF. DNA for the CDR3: TGCAGTGCTAGAAGCGGGAGGTCGGGTACCGGGGAGCTGTTTTTT.

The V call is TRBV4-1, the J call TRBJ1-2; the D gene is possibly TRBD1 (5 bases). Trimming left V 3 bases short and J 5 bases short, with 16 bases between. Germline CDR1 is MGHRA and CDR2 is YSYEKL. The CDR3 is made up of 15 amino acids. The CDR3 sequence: CASSHLGAADYGYTF. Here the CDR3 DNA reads TGCGCCAGCAGCCACCTCGGGGCCGCCGATTATGGCTACACCTTC.

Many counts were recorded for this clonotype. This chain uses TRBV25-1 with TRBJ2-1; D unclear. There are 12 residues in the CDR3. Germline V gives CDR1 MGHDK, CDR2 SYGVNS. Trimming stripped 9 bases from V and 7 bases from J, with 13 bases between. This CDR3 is CASSAPRNEQFF. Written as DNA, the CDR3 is TGTGCCAGTTCGGCCCCCCGAAATGAGCAGTTCTTC.

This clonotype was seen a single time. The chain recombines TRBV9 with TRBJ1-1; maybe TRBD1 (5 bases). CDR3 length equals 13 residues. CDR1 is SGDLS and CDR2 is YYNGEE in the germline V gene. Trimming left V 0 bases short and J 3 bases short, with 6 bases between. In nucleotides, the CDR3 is TGTGCCAGCAGCGTAGAAGGGGACACTGAAGCTTTCTTT. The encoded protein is CASSVEGDTEAFF.

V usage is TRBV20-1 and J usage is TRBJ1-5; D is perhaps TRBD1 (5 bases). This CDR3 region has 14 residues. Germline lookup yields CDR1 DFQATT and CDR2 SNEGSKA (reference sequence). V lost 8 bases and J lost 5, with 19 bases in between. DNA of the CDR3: TGCAGTACTACCCCCGGGACCATGTATCAGCCCCAGCATTTT. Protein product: CSTTPGTMYQPQHF.

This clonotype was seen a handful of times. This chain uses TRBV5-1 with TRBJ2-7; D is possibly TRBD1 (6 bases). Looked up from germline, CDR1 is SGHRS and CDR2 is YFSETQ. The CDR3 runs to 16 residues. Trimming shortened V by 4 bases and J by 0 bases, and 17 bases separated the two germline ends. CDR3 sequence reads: CASSLRTETLSYEQYF. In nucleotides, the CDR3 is TGCGCCAGCAGCCTCAGGACAGAGACCCTCTCCTACGAGCAGTACTTC.

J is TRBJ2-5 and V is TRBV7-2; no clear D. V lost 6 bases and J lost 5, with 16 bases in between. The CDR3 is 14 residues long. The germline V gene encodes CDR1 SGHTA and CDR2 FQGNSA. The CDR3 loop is CASSPIVPTETQYF. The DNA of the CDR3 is TGTGCCAGCAGTCCTATTGTTCCAACGGAGACCCAGTACTTC.

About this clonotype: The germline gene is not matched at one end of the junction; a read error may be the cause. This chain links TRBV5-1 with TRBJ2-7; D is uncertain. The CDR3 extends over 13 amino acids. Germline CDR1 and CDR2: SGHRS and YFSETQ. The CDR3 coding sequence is TGCGCCAGCAGCTTGGGGACCTCCTACGAGCAGTGCTTC. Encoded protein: CASSLGTSYEQCF.

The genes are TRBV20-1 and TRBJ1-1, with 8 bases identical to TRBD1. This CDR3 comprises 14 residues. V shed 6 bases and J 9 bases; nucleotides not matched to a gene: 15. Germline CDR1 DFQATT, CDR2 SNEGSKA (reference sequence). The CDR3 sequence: CSALKGAGGGKAFF. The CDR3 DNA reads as TGCAGTGCCTTAAAGGGTGCAGGGGGCGGTAAAGCTTTCTTT.